Below, 19 T cell receptor beta chains from the same sample are listed, as sequenced in a study of blood T cells in healthy people across ages. Then a second PCR, running about 6 to 11 cycles, was carried out with a sample-barcoded 5' primer and a J-beta primer mix. A single record per CDR3 protein comes from TCRdb applying MiXCR to the 5' RACE reads. The sample has approximately 810,000 distinct CDR3 sequences, 35% to 40% seen once. The sequenced sample was blood. The origin of the receptors is a man aged 18 to 29 in good health.

This chain connects TRBV20-1 to TRBJ2-1; the match to TRBD1 covers 11 bases. J was trimmed by 9 bases and V by 0 bases; bases with no gene match: 10. This CDR3 comprises 16 residues. Germline V gene lookup returns CDR1 DFQATT and CDR2 SNEGSKA (reference sequence). The CDR3 reads CSARDSGQGACSEQFF. In DNA form, the CDR3 reads TGCAGTGCTAGAGATTCCGGACAGGGGGCCTGCAGTGAGCAGTTCTTC.

This clonotype was detected ten times or more. V and J are TRBV10-3 and TRBJ1-2; maybe TRBD1 (5 bases). This CDR3 region has 10 residues. Trimming stripped 6 bases from V and 8 bases from J, with 7 bases between. In germline, CDR1 is ENHRY, CDR2 SYGVKD. CDR3 bases: TGTGCCATCAGGGGGGACGGCTACACCTTC. Encoded protein: CAIRGDGYTF.

The rearrangement joins TRBV14 to TRBJ2-5; 16 bases align to TRBD2. This CDR3 is 16 amino acids long. V dropped 3 bases and J dropped 11; count of bases not matched to a gene: 9. Germline V lookup: CDR1 SGHDN, CDR2 FVKESK. This chain's CDR3 is CASSHAGTSGGARQYF. The CDR3 nucleotides are TGTGCCAGCAGCCATGCCGGGACTAGCGGGGGGGCTCGGCAGTACTTC.

This clonotype was seen repeatedly, ten times or more. The chain links TRBV5-1 to TRBJ2-1, with 9 positions matching TRBD1. Germline V CDR1 and CDR2: SGHRS, YFSETQ. With V trimmed by 0 bases and J by 6 bases, 7 bases remained unmatched. This CDR3 spans 16 amino acids. The CDR3 DNA sequence: TGCGCCAGCAGCTTGGCCCGGGACAGGGTGATCAATGAGCAGTTCTTC. Protein sequence: CASSLARDRVINEQFF. Based on the CDR3 plus reference TRBV5-1 and TRBJ2-1, the full variable domain is KAGVTQTPRYLIKTRGQQVTLSCSPISGHRSVSWYQQTPGQGLQFLFEYFSETQRNKGNFPGRFSGRQFSNSRSEMNVSTLELGDSALYLCASSLARDRVINEQFFGPGTRLTVL.

This chain joins TRBV5-6 and TRBJ2-7; D remains ambiguous. The CDR3 consists of 14 residues. Trimming took off 6 bases at V and 0 bases at J, with 13 bases between the two ends. Germline values: CDR1 SGHDT, CDR2 YYEEEE. DNA of the CDR3: TGTGCCAGCACCGCCGGCAGTCACTCCTACGAGCAGTACTTC. This sequence encodes CASTAGSHSYEQYF.

The chain uses TRBV14 and TRBJ2-1; D not certain. V lost 3 bases, J lost 9 bases, and 12 bases lay in between. The CDR3 is 13 residues long. Per the germline V gene, CDR1 is SGHDN and CDR2 is FVKESK. CDR3 in DNA: TGTGCCAGCAGCCAGCTCCATTGGGGTGAGCAGTTCTTC. Translating it yields CASSQLHWGEQFF. The full variable domain, rest sourced from reference TRBV14 and TRBJ2-1, is EAGVTQFPSHSVIEKGQTVTLRCDPISGHDNLYWYRRVMGKEIKFLLHFVKESKQDESGMPNNRFLAERTGGTYSTLKVQPAELEDSGVYFCASSQLHWGEQFFGPGTRLTVL.

This clonotype has more than one count but fewer than ten. Possible read error: a much larger clone is one base away. V and J are TRBV12-3 or TRBV12-4 and TRBJ2-7; no firm D call. Trimming removed 5 bases from V and 2 bases from J, with 13 bases in between. The CDR3 loop spans 14 amino acids. The CDR3 DNA follows: TGTGCCAGCAGTGTTGACTCATCGACCTACGAGCAGTACTTC. Protein: CASSVDSSTYEQYF.

Many counts were recorded for this clonotype. The chain links TRBV6-5 to TRBJ2-3, with 12 bases matching TRBD2. The CDR3 is 18 residues long. Germline CDR1 MNHEY, CDR2 SVGAGI. V was pared by 2 bases and J by 0 bases, with 6 bases of the junction left unmatched. The CDR3, as DNA: TGTGCCAGCAGTTACCCCCGGACTAGCGGGGAAAGCACAGATACGCAGTATTTT. Its protein is CASSYPRTSGESTDTQYF.

This clonotype was detected only a few times. One junction end disagrees with the germline gene, perhaps due to a read error. The CDR3 nucleotides are TGCATCGTTAGCGGGGTAAGGGATGAGCAGTACTTC. Protein product: CIVSGVRDEQYF. This chain connects TRBV29-1 to TRBJ2-5; 8 bases are a match to TRBD2. The CDR3 runs 12 residues. Germline CDR1 is SQVTM and CDR2 is ANQGSEA.

The CDR3 is CASSKVGCTGELFF. CDR3 coding DNA: TGTGCCAGCAGCAAGGTGGGATGCACCGGGGAGCTGTTTTTT. V gene TRBV21-1 combines with J gene TRBJ2-2. TRBV21-1 is noted as a pseudogene. The CDR3 is made up of 14 amino acids.

This clonotype has ten or more counts. The CDR3 DNA reads TGTGCCAGCAGCTTAGCGATGACAGGGAATGGCTACACCTTC. Translated, it gives CASSLAMTGNGYTF. The V and J genes are TRBV7-2 and TRBJ1-2; TRBD1 matches 7 bases. The CDR3 is 14 amino acids. With V trimmed by 0 bases and J by 6 bases, 4 bases remained unmatched. In germline, CDR1 is SGHTA, CDR2 FQGNSA.

The chain combines TRBV7-2 with TRBJ1-1; D remains ambiguous. V was shortened by 0 bases and J by 3 bases, with 8 bases between the two germline ends. The CDR3 runs 14 residues. From germline, CDR1 is SGHTA and CDR2 FQGNSA. CDR3 DNA sequence: TGTGCCAGCAGCTTAGCCGGAGGGTACACTGAAGCTTTCTTT. It is translated as CASSLAGGYTEAFF.

Many counts were recorded for this clonotype. This chain joins TRBV20-1 and TRBJ2-1, with D tentatively TRBD2 (6 bases). CDR3 length: 13 amino acids. From germline, CDR1 is DFQATT and CDR2 SNEGSKA (reference sequence). CDR3 DNA sequence: TGCAGCGGCGGGATTCTCTCCTACAATGAGCAGTTCTTC. Protein sequence: CSGGILSYNEQFF.

A few counts support this clonotype. This sequence joins TRBV5-1 and TRBJ1-1; a weak D match, TRBD1 (5 bases). CDR1 and CDR2 from the germline V gene are SGHRS and YFSETQ. V was clipped by 0 bases and J by 5 bases, with 14 bases between them. This CDR3 has 15 amino acids. CDR3 in amino acids: CASSLGSGGTTEAFF. The CDR3 region has the DNA TGCGCCAGCAGCTTGGGGTCTGGGGGGACGACTGAAGCTTTCTTT.

The J gene is TRBJ2-5, the V gene TRBV20-1, with D unclear. Per germline, CDR1 DFQATT and CDR2 SNEGSKA (reference sequence). The CDR3 spans 11 residues. V lost 3 bases and J lost 11, with 13 bases in between. CDR3 nucleotides: TGCAGTGCTAGTCACTGGAATGAGCAGTACTTC. Translation: CSASHWNEQYF.

Worth noting for this clonotype: Mismatch with germline at one junction end may stem from a read error. The gene calls are TRBV7-2 and TRBJ2-1; TRBD2 aligns across 10 bases. Per the germline V gene, CDR1 is SGHTA and CDR2 is FQGNSA. This CDR3 has 15 residues. CDR3 coding DNA: TGTGCCAGCAGCTTGAGCGGGGGGGATTACAATGAGCAGTCCTTC. This gives the protein CASSLSGGDYNEQSF.

As to this clonotype: At one end the junction does not follow the germline gene, possibly because of a read error. The V call is TRBV2, the J call TRBJ1-2, with D tentatively TRBD1 (5 bases). Per the germline V gene, CDR1 is SNHLY and CDR2 is FYNNEI. The CDR3 has 14 amino acids. For the CDR3, the DNA is TGTGCCAGCAGGGCGACAGAAGCTAACTGTGGCTACACCTTC. Its protein product is CASRATEANCGYTF.

The V gene is TRBV28, the J gene TRBJ2-1; 7 nucleotides match TRBD1. This CDR3 is built from 14 residues. After removal of 10 bases from V and 6 bases from J, the junction contained 12 bases not matched to a gene. The germline V gene has CDR1 MDHEN and CDR2 SYDVKM. CDR3 coding DNA: TGTGCCACTTATGGGACAGTAAATAGCAATGAGCAGTTCTTC. This encodes CATYGTVNSNEQFF.

The chain joins TRBV24-1 to TRBJ2-3; the match to TRBD2 covers 9 bases. The V gene's germline CDR1 is KGHDR and CDR2 SFDVKD. The CDR3 covers 14 residues. Trimming took 9 bases from V and 5 from J; bases not matched to a gene: 8. CDR3 sequence (DNA): TGTGCCACCGGCGCTAGCGGGGCGTTAGATACGCAGTATTTT. It codes for CATGASGALDTQYF.